This T cell receptor beta chain was identified during a study of shared clonotypes between healthy human individuals. The length of the CDR3 is 14 residues. Germline V gene lookup returns CDR1 MNHEY and CDR2 SMNVEV (reference sequence). Trimming took off 6 bases at V and 0 bases at J, with 12 bases between the two ends. Only one count was recorded for this clone. The antigen is undetermined. Study-wide points: Generation probabilities were higher for clonotypes shared across all four sorted-subset donors than for unshared ones. Inspection by rarefaction showed sorted-subset sequencing to be incomplete despite large depth. Naive subsets usually exceeded memory subsets in estimated richness.

Generated by immunoSEQ multiplex PCR, the TCRdb table keeps only in-frame clones and is missing some. The table has approximately 2.3 million clones, approximately 93% seen once; the top ten hold 0.39%. The specimen sequenced was naive CD4+ T cells from PBMCs. Subset defined: CD45RA+ positively selected. The chain joins TRBV27 to TRBJ2-7, with D perhaps matching TRBD1 (6 bases). This TCR was sampled from a man aged 18 to 30 in good health. Some clones in this sample may be carry-over from other donors' samples. The CDR3 region has the DNA TGTGCCAGCAGGCCGGGGACACCCTCCTACGAGCAGTACTTC. Translation: CASRPGTPSYEQYF.